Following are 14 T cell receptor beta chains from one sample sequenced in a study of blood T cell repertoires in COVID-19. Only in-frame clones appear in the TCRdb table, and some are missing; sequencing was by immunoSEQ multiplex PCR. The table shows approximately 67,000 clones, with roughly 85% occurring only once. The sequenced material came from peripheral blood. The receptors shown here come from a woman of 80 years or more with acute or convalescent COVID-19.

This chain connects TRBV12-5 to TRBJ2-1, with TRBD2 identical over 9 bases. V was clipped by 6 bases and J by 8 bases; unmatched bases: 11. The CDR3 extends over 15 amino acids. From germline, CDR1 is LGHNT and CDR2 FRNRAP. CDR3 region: CASGRGGAFIDEQFF. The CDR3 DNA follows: TGTGCTAGTGGGCGCGGGGGGGCCTTTATAGATGAGCAGTTCTTC. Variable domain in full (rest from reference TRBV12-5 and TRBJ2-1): DARVTQTPRHKVTEMGQEVTMRCQPILGHNTVFWYRQTMMQGLELLAYFRNRAPLDDSGMPKDRFSAEMPDATLATLKIQPSEPRDSAVYFCASGRGGAFIDEQFFGPGTRLTVL.

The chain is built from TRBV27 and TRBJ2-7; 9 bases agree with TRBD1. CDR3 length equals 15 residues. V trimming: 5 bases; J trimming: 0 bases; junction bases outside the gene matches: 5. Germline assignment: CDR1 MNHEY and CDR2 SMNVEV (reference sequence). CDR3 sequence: CASSISTGGSYEQYF. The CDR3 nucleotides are TGTGCCAGCAGTATCTCGACAGGGGGCTCCTACGAGCAGTACTTC.

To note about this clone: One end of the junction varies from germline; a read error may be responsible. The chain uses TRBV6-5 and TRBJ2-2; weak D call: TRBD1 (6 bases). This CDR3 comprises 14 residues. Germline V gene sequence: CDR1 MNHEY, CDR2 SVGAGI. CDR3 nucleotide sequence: TGTGCCAGCAGCCGACAGGCGAACCCCGGGGAGCTGTTTTTT. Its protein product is CASSRQANPGELFF.

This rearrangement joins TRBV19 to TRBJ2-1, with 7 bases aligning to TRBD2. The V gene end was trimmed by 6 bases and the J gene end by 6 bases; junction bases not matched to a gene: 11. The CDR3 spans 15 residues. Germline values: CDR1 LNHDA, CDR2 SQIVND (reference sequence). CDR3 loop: CASRGGDYPINEQFF. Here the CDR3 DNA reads TGTGCCAGTAGGGGGGGGGACTACCCCATCAATGAGCAGTTCTTC.

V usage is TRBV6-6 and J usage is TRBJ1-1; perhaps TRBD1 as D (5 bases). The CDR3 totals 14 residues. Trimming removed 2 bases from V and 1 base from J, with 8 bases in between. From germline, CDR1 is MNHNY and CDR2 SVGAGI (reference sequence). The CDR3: CASSYQGTNTEAFF. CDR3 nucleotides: TGTGCCAGCAGTTACCAGGGTACGAACACTGAAGCTTTCTTT.

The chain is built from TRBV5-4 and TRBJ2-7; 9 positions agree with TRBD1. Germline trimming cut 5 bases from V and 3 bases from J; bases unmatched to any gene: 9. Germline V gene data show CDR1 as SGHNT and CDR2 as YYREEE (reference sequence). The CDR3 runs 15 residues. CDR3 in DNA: TGTGCCAGCAGTACGGACAGGGGCGGTATCTACGAGCAGTACTTC. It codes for CASSTDRGGIYEQYF.

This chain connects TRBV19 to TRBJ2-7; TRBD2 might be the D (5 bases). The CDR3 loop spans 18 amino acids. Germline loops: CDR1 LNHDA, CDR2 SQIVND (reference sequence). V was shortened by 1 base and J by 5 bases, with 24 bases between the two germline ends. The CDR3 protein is CASSIGYGEQDLNNEQYF. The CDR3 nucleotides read TGTGCCAGTAGTATAGGATATGGGGAGCAGGACTTGAATAACGAGCAGTACTTC.

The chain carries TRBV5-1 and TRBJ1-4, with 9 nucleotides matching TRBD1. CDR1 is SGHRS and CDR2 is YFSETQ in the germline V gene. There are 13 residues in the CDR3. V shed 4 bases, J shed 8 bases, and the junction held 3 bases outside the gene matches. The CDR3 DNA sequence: TGCGCCAGCAGCCCGGACAGGGGCGAAAAACTGTTTTTT. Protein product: CASSPDRGEKLFF.

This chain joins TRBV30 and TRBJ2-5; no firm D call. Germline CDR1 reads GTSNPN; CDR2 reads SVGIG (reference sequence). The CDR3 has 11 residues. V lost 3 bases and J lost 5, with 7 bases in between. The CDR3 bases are TGTGCCTGGAGGTACGAGGAGACCCAGTACTTC. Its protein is CAWRYEETQYF.

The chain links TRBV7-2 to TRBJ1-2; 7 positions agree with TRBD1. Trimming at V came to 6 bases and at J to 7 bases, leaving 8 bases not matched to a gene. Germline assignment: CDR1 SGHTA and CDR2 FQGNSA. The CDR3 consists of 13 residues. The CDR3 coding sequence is TGTGCCAGCAGTCTCGGACAGGTGCTTGGCTACACCTTC. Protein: CASSLGQVLGYTF.

Here the CDR3 reads CASSSGLAGTFDEQFF. The CDR3 DNA is TGTGCCAGCAGTTCCGGACTAGCGGGGACCTTCGATGAGCAGTTCTTC. V usage is TRBV27 and J usage is TRBJ2-1; 12 positions match TRBD2. CDR3 length equals 16 residues. V lost 4 bases, J lost 8 bases, and 9 bases stayed unmatched. Per germline, CDR1 MNHEY and CDR2 SMNVEV (reference sequence).

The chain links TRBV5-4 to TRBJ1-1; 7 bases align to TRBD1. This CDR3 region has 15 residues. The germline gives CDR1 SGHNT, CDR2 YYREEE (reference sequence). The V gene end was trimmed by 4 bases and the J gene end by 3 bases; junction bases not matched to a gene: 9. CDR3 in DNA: TGTGCCAGCAGCCACCGGGACAGAAAAGACACTGAAGCTTTCTTT. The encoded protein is CASSHRDRKDTEAFF.

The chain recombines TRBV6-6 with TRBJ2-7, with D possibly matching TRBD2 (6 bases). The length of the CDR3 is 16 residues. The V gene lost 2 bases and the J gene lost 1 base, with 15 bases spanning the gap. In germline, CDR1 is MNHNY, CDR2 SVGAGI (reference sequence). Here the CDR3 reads CASSYRGSGGSYEQYF. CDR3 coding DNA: TGTGCCAGCAGTTACCGGGGGTCAGGTGGGTCCTACGAGCAGTACTTC.

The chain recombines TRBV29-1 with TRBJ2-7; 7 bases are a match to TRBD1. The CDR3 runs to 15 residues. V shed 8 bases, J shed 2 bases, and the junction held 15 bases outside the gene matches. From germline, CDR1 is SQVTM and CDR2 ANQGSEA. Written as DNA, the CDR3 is TGCAGCCCTTACTCGACCCGGGACAGTGCCTACGAGCAGTACTTC. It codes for CSPYSTRDSAYEQYF.